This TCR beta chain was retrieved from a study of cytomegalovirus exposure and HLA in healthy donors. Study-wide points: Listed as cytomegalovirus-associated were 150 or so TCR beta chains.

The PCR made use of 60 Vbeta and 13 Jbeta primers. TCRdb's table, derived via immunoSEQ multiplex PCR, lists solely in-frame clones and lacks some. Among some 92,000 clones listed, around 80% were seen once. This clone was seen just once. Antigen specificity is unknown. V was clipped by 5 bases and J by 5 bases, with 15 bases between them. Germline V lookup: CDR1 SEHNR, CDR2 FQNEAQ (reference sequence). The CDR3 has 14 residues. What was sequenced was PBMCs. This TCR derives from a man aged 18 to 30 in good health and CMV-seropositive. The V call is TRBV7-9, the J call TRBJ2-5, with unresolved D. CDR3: CASSLPVLKETQYF. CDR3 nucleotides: TGTGCCAGCAGCCTTCCGGTCCTAAAGGAGACCCAGTACTTC.